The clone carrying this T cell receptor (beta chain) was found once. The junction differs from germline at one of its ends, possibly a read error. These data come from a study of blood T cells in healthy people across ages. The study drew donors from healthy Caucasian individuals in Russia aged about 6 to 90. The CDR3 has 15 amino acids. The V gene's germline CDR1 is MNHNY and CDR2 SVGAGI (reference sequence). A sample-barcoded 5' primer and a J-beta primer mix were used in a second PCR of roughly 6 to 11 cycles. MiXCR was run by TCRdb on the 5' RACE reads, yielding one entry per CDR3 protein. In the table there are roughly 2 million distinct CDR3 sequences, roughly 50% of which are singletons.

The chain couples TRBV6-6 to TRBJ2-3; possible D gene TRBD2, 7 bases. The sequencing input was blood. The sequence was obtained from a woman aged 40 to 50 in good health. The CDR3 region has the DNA TGTCCCAGCAATGATCGGGGGGCGAATACAGATACGCAGTATTTT. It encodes CPSNDRGANTDTQYF.